The sequence of this TCR beta chain was determined in a study of T cells expressing NK-cell markers. Study in general: The authors sequenced eight donors, of whom seven were HCMV-seropositive and one was seronegative. Study-wide points: Dominant NKG2C+ clonotype frequencies of roughly 1.0-7.5% of CD8+ T cells were measured in six or seven donors.

The length of the CDR3 is 16 residues. CDR1 and CDR2 (germline): SGHTA, FQGNSA. A 5'RACE template switching approach incorporating UMIs was used to make TCR beta cDNA. No DNA is given; TCRdb re-called the 5' RACE reads and lists each CDR3 protein once. Recorded for this sample: approximately 460,000 distinct CDR3 sequences. As for this clonotype: No antigen is known for it.

The chain combines TRBV7-2 with TRBJ2-3. This TCR was recovered from a woman between 18 and 75 years old in good health. Sequenced: blood T cells: a sorted CD56 or NKG2C T cell subset, CD4+ or CD8+ T cells, or bulk PBMC T cells (not recorded which). The CDR3 loop reads CASSLFRAPSTDTQYF.